One sample yielded the 20 T cell receptor beta chains listed below, sequenced in a study of radiation and T cells in renal cell carcinoma. Time point meaning: baseline pretreatment blood. Treatment denoted: 15 Gy SBRT to primary tumor, nephrectomy 4 weeks later. Produced via immunoSEQ multiplex PCR; TCRdb's table is partial and in-frame only. The table lists about 140,000 clones, around four fifths of them singletons, with roughly a quarter in the top ten. This specimen was blood, taken from a patient whose treatment included radiotherapy and nephrectomy. The receptors were sampled from a woman between 50 and 59 years old with renal cell carcinoma.

This clone was counted a few times. The chain combines TRBV28 with TRBJ1-6; weak D call: TRBD1 (5 bases). V was clipped by 5 bases and J by 10 bases, with 15 bases between them. The CDR3 is 14 residues long. In germline, CDR1 is MDHEN, CDR2 SYDVKM. CDR3 DNA sequence: TGTGCCAGCAGTGTCCAGGGTGAGGGATCACCCCTCCACTTT. It encodes CASSVQGEGSPLHF.

This clone has a handful of counts. The chain links TRBV20-1 to TRBJ1-1; D not certain. V was trimmed by 0 bases and J by 12 bases, leaving 11 bases between them. CDR1 and CDR2 from the germline V gene are DFQATT and SNEGSKA (reference sequence). The CDR3 extends over 11 amino acids. In nucleotides, the CDR3 is TGCAGTGCTAGAGATGGTGTCTGGACTTTCTTT. Translating it yields CSARDGVWTFF.

The chain links TRBV18 to TRBJ2-1; the match to TRBD2 covers 12 bases. After removal of 3 bases from V and 8 bases from J, the junction contained 11 bases not matched to a gene. The CDR3 has 17 residues. The germline V gene has CDR1 KGHSH and CDR2 LQKENI. The CDR3 DNA reads as TGTGCCAGCTCACCCGGACTAGCGGGGAGGGGTCGGGATGAGCAGTTCTTC. It codes for CASSPGLAGRGRDEQFF.

V and J are TRBV7-9 and TRBJ1-1, with unresolved D. V was trimmed by 3 bases and J by 5 bases, leaving 13 bases between them. Germline CDR1 is SEHNR and CDR2 is FQNEAQ (reference sequence). The CDR3 loop spans 14 amino acids. The CDR3 is CASSLSGGETEAFF. The CDR3 DNA follows: TGTGCCAGCAGCTTGTCGGGTGGAGAGACTGAAGCTTTCTTT. Looking up the rest from reference TRBV7-9 and TRBJ1-1 gives the full variable domain: DTGVSQNPRHKITKRGQNVTFRCDPISEHNRLYWYRQTLGQGPEFLTYFQNEAQLEKSRLLSDRFSAERPKGSFSTLEIQRTEQGDSAMYLCASSLSGGETEAFFGQGTRLTVV.

The chain uses TRBV25-1 and TRBJ2-7; D is perhaps TRBD2 (5 bases). V lost 4 bases to trimming and J lost 4 bases, with 8 bases between them. In germline, CDR1 is MGHDK, CDR2 SYGVNS. The CDR3 length is 12 residues. This chain's CDR3 is CASSGGKYEQYF. The CDR3 DNA sequence: TGTGCCAGCAGTGGAGGGAAGTACGAGCAGTACTTC.

The chain employs TRBV6-1 and TRBJ2-3, with 13 bases identical to TRBD2. This CDR3 spans 16 amino acids. Germline trimming cut 5 bases from V and 9 bases from J; bases unmatched to any gene: 11. CDR1 MNHNS and CDR2 SASEGT come from the germline V gene. The DNA of the CDR3 is TGTGCCAGCAGTCAAGGGACTAGCGGGACCCCGGGGACGCAGTATTTT. Residues: CASSQGTSGTPGTQYF.

This clone was observed once. This chain uses TRBV5-4 with TRBJ1-1, with unresolved D. V was pared by 1 base and J by 0 bases, with 7 bases between. The CDR3 spans 14 residues. Per germline, CDR1 SGHNT and CDR2 YYREEE (reference sequence). The CDR3 DNA is TGTGCCAGCAGCTTGTCACAGTTGAACACTGAAGCTTTCTTT. Its translation: CASSLSQLNTEAFF.

The chain has TRBV29-1 and TRBJ2-7; no clear D. The CDR3 is 12 residues long. V shed 7 bases and J shed 0 bases, with 10 bases lying between them. Germline-derived CDR1 and CDR2 are SQVTM and ANQGSEA. The CDR3 bases are TGCAGCGGGGCCACAAGCTCCTACGAGCAGTACTTC. The encoded protein is CSGATSSYEQYF.

The rearrangement uses TRBV18 and TRBJ2-7; 8 bases map to TRBD1. CDR3 size: 14 residues. The V gene's germline CDR1 is KGHSH and CDR2 LQKENI. The V and J ends lost 3 bases and 6 bases, in that order; junction bases with no gene match: 7. This CDR3 is CASSPAGGLGEQYF. In DNA form, the CDR3 reads TGTGCCAGCTCACCGGCAGGGGGCCTCGGCGAGCAGTACTTC.

V and J are TRBV5-1 and TRBJ2-5; 13 nucleotides align to TRBD2. The CDR3 sequence is 18 residues long. J lost 5 bases, V lost 3 bases, and 13 bases had no gene match. CDR1 is SGHRS, CDR2 YFSETQ, per germline. DNA for the CDR3: TGCGCCAGCAGCTGGGGACCGGGACTAGCGGGGCTCGAGGAGACCCAGTACTTC. The encoded protein is CASSWGPGLAGLEETQYF. The whole variable domain, filled in from reference TRBV5-1 and TRBJ2-5, reads KAGVTQTPRYLIKTRGQQVTLSCSPISGHRSVSWYQQTPGQGLQFLFEYFSETQRNKGNFPGRFSGRQFSNSRSEMNVSTLELGDSALYLCASSWGPGLAGLEETQYFGPGTRLLVL.

The chain links TRBV27 to TRBJ1-4, with D hard to call. Germline V CDR1 and CDR2: MNHEY, SMNVEV (reference sequence). CDR3 length: 14 amino acids. V was pared by 3 bases and J by 3 bases, with 8 bases between. For the CDR3, the DNA is TGTGCCAGCAGTTTGACGGGATCTAATGAAAAACTGTTTTTT. Residues: CASSLTGSNEKLFF.

The chain uses TRBV7-2 and TRBJ1-3; D perhaps matches TRBD1 (5 bases). CDR3 length equals 15 residues. The germline V gene has CDR1 SGHTA and CDR2 FQGNSA. V shed 3 bases and J shed 4 bases, with 13 bases lying between them. CDR3 sequence reads: CASSLGRDDGNTIYF. For the CDR3, the DNA is TGTGCCAGCAGCTTGGGGCGGGACGACGGAAACACCATATATTTT.

This chain uses TRBV6-5 with TRBJ1-4; D is ambiguous. This CDR3 spans 15 amino acids. Germline CDR1 is MNHEY and CDR2 is SVGAGI. V was cut by 0 bases and J by 7 bases, with 12 bases left in between. The CDR3 sequence is CASSYSPQLAEKLFF. The CDR3 DNA reads as TGTGCCAGCAGTTACTCGCCTCAGTTAGCTGAAAAACTGTTTTTT.

The DNA of the CDR3 is TGCGCCAGCAGCCAAGGAGCGACTACTGTCTCCTACGAGCAGTACTTC. As protein: CASSQGATTVSYEQYF. J is TRBJ2-7 and V is TRBV4-1; D might be TRBD2 (5 bases). Trimming stripped 1 base from V and 0 bases from J, with 13 bases between. This CDR3 is 16 amino acids long. Germline V gene sequence: CDR1 MGHRA, CDR2 YSYEKL.

V gene TRBV5-6 combines with J gene TRBJ1-2, with 9 nucleotides matching TRBD1. There are 16 residues in the CDR3. Germline V gene data show CDR1 as SGHDT and CDR2 as YYEEEE. V was pared by 6 bases and J by 4 bases, with 13 bases of the junction left unmatched. Here the CDR3 reads CASTKYPGTGLYGYTF. The CDR3, as DNA: TGTGCCAGCACCAAATATCCCGGGACAGGGCTCTATGGCTACACCTTC.

V usage is TRBV10-3 and J usage is TRBJ2-7; D is undetermined. The CDR3 totals 13 residues. The V end lost 4 bases, the J end lost 1 base, and 8 bases lay between the germline ends. CDR1 ENHRY and CDR2 SYGVKD come from the germline V gene. The CDR3 coding sequence is TGTGCCATCAGTGGTTCAGAGTCCTACGAGCAGTACTTC. Translating it yields CAISGSESYEQYF.

The chain has TRBV6-6 and TRBJ2-2; D is ambiguous. V lost 7 bases and J lost 4, with 13 bases in between. The CDR3 is made up of 14 amino acids. The germline CDR1 and CDR2 sequences are MNHNY and SVGAGI (reference sequence). The CDR3 loop reads CASTPTPVTGELFF. The CDR3 coding sequence is TGTGCCAGCACCCCCACTCCCGTCACCGGGGAGCTGTTTTTT.

V gene TRBV25-1 combines with J gene TRBJ2-2; 7 nucleotides match TRBD2. J gave up 11 bases and V 2 bases, and 11 bases lay outside the gene matches. The CDR3 contains 15 residues. CDR1 and CDR2 from the germline V gene are MGHDK and SYGVNS. CDR3: CASSEPGGGESELFF. The DNA for the CDR3 is TGTGCCAGCAGTGAACCTGGGGGGGGTGAGAGTGAGCTGTTTTTT.

This clone was counted once. This chain uses TRBV7-2 with TRBJ2-7; weak D call: TRBD2 (7 bases). CDR1 SGHTA and CDR2 FQGNSA come from the germline V gene. V was shortened by 4 bases and J by 4 bases, with 14 bases between the two germline ends. This CDR3 has 14 amino acids. The CDR3 nucleotides read TGTGCCAGCAGCTCCGCCGGGGGGCTGTACGAGCAGTACTTC. Its protein is CASSSAGGLYEQYF.

The rearrangement links TRBV5-1 to TRBJ2-6, with D unclear. V was pared by 0 bases and J by 2 bases, with 12 bases between. The CDR3 is made up of 17 amino acids. Germline V lookup: CDR1 SGHRS, CDR2 YFSETQ. The DNA of the CDR3 is TGCGCCAGCAGCTTGGAGTCAGCTTTGACTGGGGCCAACGTCCTGACTTTC. It translates to CASSLESALTGANVLTF.